The present entry profiles one T cell receptor beta chain with its context. Antigen: not known. At one end the junction does not follow the germline gene, possibly because of a read error. The entry originates in a study of cytomegalovirus exposure and HLA in healthy donors. The primer mix had 60 Vbeta and 13 Jbeta primers. Profiled with immunoSEQ multiplex PCR; TCRdb holds only in-frame clones, not every one. The sample lists tens of thousands of clones, around 70% seen once, with approximately 15% in the top ten. Study-level results: Within an earlier analysis, most TCR beta V segments proved productive either about 90% or about 30% of the time. Because they were indistinguishable, some V segments, including TRBV6-2 and TRBV6-3, were excluded. Per a later analysis, 18,000 or so TCR beta sequences showed association with HLA alleles at 0.05 false discovery rate. A later analysis appeared to link common viral pathogens to several of the most significant clusters.

Germline V gene data show CDR1 as LGHNA and CDR2 as YNFKEQ. The length of the CDR3 is 16 residues. Material for sequencing was PBMCs. The V and J genes are TRBV4-2 and TRBJ2-3; 10 nucleotides agree with TRBD1. The clonotype was recovered from a woman in her 50s in good health and CMV-seropositive. The CDR3 loop is CASSQDRGFTTDTRYF. As DNA, the CDR3 is TGTGCCAGCAGCCAGGACAGGGGGTTCACCACAGATACGCGGTATTTT.